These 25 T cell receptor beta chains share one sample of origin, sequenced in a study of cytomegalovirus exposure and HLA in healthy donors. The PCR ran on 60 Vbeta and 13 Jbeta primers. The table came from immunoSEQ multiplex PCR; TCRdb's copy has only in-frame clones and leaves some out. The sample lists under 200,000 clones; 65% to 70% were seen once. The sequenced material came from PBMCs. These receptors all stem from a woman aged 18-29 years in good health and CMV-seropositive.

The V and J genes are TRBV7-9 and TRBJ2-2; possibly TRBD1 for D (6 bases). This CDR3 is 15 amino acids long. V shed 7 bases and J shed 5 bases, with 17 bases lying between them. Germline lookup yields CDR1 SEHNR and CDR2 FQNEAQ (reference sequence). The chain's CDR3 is CASTISQGNTGELFF. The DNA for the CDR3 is TGTGCCAGCACCATAAGTCAGGGGAATACCGGGGAGCTGTTTTTT.

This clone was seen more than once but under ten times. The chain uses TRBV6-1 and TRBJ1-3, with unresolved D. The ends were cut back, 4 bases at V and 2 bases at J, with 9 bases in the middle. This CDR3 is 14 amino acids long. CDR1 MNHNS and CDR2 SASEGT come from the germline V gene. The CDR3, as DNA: TGTGCCAGCAGTGGCGGGGTGGCTGGAAACACCATATATTTT. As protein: CASSGGVAGNTIYF.

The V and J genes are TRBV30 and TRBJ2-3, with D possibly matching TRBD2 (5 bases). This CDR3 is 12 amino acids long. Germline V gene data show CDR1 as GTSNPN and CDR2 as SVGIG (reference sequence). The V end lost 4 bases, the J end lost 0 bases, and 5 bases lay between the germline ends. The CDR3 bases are TGTGCCTGGACGGGGAGCACAGATACGCAGTATTTT. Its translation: CAWTGSTDTQYF.

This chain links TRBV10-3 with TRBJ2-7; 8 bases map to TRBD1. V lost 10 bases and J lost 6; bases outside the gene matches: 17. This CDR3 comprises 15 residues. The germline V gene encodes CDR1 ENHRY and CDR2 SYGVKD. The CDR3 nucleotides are TGTGCCACCCGCAACGGACAGGGAAAAATGGGCGAGCAGTACTTC. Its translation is CATRNGQGKMGEQYF.

CDR3 in DNA: TGTGCCAGCAGTCTTACAGGGTTGCGAGGCTACACCTTC. Its protein product is CASSLTGLRGYTF. J is TRBJ1-2 and V is TRBV7-9; a possible D gene is TRBD1 (6 bases). The germline V and J ends were trimmed by 6 bases and 8 bases, with 16 bases remaining between them. Germline CDR1 and CDR2: SEHNR and FQNEAQ (reference sequence). The CDR3 totals 13 residues. The full variable domain, with the rest looked up from reference TRBV7-9 and TRBJ1-2, is DTGVSQNPRHKITKRGQNVTFRCDPISEHNRLYWYRQTLGQGPEFLTYFQNEAQLEKSRLLSDRFSAERPKGSFSTLEIQRTEQGDSAMYLCASSLTGLRGYTFGSGTRLTVV.

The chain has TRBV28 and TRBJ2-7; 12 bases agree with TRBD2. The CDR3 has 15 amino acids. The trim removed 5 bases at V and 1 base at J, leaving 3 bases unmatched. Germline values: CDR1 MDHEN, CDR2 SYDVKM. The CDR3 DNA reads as TGTGCCAGCAGTGCGACTAGCGGGAGTTCCTACGAGCAGTACTTC. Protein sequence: CASSATSGSSYEQYF.

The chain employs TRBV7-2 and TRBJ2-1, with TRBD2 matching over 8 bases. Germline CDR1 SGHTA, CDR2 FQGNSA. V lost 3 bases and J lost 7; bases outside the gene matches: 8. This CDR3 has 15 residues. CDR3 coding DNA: TGTGCCAGCAGCTTTGGACTAGCCCGCCCAAATGAGCAGTTCTTC. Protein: CASSFGLARPNEQFF.

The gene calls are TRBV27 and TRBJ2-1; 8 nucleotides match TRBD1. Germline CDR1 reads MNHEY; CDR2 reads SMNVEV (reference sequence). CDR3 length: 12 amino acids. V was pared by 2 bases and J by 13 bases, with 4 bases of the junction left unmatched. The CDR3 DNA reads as TGTGCCAGCAGTTTAGGGGGACAGGTCCAGTTCTTC. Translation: CASSLGGQVQFF.

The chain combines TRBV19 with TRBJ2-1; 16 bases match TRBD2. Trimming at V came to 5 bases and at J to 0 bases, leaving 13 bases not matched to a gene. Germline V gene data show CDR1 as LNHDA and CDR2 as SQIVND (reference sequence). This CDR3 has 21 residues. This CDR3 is CASSLWNLGLAGGSSYNEQFF. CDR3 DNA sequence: TGTGCCAGTAGTCTATGGAATCTGGGACTAGCGGGAGGGAGCTCCTACAATGAGCAGTTCTTC.

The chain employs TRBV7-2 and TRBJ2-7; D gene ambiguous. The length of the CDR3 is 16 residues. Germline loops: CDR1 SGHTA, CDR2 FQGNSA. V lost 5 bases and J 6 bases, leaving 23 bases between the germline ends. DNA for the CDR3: TGTGCCAGCAGCCCGACCCCTAGGCTAGATCGCCTCGAGCAGTACTTC. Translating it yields CASSPTPRLDRLEQYF.

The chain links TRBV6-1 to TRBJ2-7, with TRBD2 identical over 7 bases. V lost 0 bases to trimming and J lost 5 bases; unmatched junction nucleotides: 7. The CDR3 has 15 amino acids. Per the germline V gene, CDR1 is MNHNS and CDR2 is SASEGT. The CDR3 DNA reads TGTGCCAGCAGTGAAGCGGCGGGACTAATCGACGAGCAGTACTTC. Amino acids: CASSEAAGLIDEQYF.

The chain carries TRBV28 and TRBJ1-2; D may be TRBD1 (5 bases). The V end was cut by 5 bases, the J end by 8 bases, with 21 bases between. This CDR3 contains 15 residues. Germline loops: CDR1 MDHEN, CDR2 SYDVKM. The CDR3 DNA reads TGTGCCAGCAGTCCCCCCACAGACAGAGTCTTGGGCTACACCTTC. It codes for CASSPPTDRVLGYTF.

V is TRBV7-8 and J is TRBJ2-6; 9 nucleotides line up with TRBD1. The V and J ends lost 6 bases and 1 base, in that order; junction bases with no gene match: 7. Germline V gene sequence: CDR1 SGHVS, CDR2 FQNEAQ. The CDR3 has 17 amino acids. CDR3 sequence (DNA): TGTGCCAGCAGTTTGACAGGGGGATCATCTGGGGCCAACGTCCTGACTTTC. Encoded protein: CASSLTGGSSGANVLTF.

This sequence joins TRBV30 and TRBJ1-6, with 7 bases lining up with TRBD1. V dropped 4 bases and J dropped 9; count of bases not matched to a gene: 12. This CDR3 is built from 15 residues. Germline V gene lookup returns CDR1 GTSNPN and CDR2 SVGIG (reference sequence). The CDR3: CAWNLGQSNLSPLHF. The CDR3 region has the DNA TGTGCCTGGAATCTGGGACAGTCCAATCTTTCACCCCTCCACTTT.

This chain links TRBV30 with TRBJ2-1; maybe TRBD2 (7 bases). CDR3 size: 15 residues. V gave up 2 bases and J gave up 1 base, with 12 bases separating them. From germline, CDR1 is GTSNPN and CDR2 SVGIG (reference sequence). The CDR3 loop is CAWSRRGGSYNEQFF. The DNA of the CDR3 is TGTGCCTGGAGTCGGAGGGGGGGGTCCTACAATGAGCAGTTCTTC.

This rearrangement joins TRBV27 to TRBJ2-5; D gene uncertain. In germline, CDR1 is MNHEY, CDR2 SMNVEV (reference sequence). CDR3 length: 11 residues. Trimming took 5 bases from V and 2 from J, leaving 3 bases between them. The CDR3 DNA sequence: TGTGCCAGCAGTCATCAAGAGACCCAGTACTTC. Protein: CASSHQETQYF.

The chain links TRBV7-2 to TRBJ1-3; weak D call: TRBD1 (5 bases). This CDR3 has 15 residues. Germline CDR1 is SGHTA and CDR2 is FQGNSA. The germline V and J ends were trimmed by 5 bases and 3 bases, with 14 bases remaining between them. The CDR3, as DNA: TGTGCCAGCAGCCTTTCTCGGGGGGTTGGAAACACCATATATTTT. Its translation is CASSLSRGVGNTIYF.

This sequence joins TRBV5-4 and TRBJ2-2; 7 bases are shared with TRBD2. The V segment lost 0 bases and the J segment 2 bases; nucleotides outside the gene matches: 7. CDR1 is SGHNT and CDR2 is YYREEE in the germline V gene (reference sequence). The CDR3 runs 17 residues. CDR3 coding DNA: TGTGCCAGCAGCTTGGCAAGCGGGGTGAAAAACACCGGGGAGCTGTTTTTT. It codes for CASSLASGVKNTGELFF.

The CDR3 loop is CASSDAGLNEKLFF. In DNA, the CDR3 is TGCGCCAGCAGCGACGCAGGACTAAATGAAAAACTGTTTTTT. The chain couples TRBV5-1 to TRBJ1-4; D uncertain. Germline V lookup: CDR1 SGHRS, CDR2 YFSETQ. With 4 bases removed from V and 5 bases from J, the gap between germline ends came to 12 bases. The CDR3 loop spans 14 amino acids.

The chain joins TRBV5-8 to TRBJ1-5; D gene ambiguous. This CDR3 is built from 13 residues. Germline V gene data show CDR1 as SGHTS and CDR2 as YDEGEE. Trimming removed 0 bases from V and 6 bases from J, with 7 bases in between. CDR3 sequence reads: CASSLGGGQPQHF. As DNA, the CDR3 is TGTGCCAGCAGCTTGGGAGGAGGTCAGCCCCAGCATTTT.

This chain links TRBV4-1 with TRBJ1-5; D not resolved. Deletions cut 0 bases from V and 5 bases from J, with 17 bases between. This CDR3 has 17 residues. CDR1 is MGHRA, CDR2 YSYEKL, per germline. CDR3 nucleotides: TGCGCCAGCAGCCAAGATAGGTCCGAAGGAGGTCATCAGCCCCAGCATTTT. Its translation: CASSQDRSEGGHQPQHF.

The DNA for the CDR3 is TGTGCCATCAGTGACCAGGACAGCCTATCGGGGGGCTACACCTTC. Translated, it gives CAISDQDSLSGGYTF. The rearrangement joins TRBV10-3 to TRBJ1-2; weak D call: TRBD1 (6 bases). This CDR3 spans 15 amino acids. Germline values: CDR1 ENHRY, CDR2 SYGVKD. V was shortened by 3 bases and J by 8 bases, with 19 bases between the two germline ends.

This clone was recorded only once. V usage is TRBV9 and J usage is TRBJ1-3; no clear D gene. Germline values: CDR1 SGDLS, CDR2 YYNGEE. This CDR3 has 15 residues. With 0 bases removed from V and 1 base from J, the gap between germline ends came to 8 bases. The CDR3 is CASSVVGGSGNTIYF. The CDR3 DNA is TGTGCCAGCAGCGTAGTTGGCGGATCTGGAAACACCATATATTTT. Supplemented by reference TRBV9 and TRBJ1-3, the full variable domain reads DSGVTQTPKHLITATGQRVTLRCSPRSGDLSVYWYQQSLDQGLQFLIQYYNGEERAKGNILERFSAQQFPDLHSELNLSSLELGDSALYFCASSVVGGSGNTIYFGEGSWLTVV.

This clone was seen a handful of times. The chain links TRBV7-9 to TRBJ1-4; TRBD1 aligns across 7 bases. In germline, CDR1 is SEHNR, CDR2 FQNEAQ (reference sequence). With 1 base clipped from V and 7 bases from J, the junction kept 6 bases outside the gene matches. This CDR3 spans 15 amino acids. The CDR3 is CASSLGVRQGEKLFF. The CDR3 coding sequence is TGTGCCAGCAGCTTAGGGGTGAGACAGGGTGAAAAACTGTTTTTT.

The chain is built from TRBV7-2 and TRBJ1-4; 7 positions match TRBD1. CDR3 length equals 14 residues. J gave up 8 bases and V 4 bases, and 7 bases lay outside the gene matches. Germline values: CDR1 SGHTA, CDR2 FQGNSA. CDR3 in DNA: TGTGCCAGCAGCTCGACAGGGTTGAAAGAAAAACTGTTTTTT. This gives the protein CASSSTGLKEKLFF.